This T cell receptor (beta chain) appears in the sequencing data of a study of cytomegalovirus exposure and HLA in healthy donors. Overall study: Genetic ancestry analysis placed about 76% of the 300 to 500 donors that were genotyped in the Caucasian-associated cluster. The study, taken as a whole, reports: Cytomegalovirus association was assigned to approximately 180 TCR beta chains. TRBV6-2, TRBV6-3 and some other V segments were excluded as indistinguishable. Later, TCR association rates were found to vary by HLA locus, highest for DRB1 and lowest for HLA-C.

Trimming removed 3 bases at V and 3 bases at J, with 8 bases between. CDR3 length: 13 amino acids. Germline V gene lookup returns CDR1 GTSNPN and CDR2 SVGIG (reference sequence). Of note for this clone: Its antigen is unidentified.

The PCR contained 60 Vbeta and 13 Jbeta primers. Clones were sequenced by immunoSEQ multiplex PCR, and TCRdb holds only the in-frame ones, with some missing. The top ten hold approximately 3.2% of the sample, which has 70,000 to 95,000 clones, about 77% seen once. The sample was PBMCs. The source is a man over 45 in good health and CMV-seronegative. This chain uses TRBV30 with TRBJ2-2; no clear D gene. CDR3 amino acids: CAWSGSYTGELFF. CDR3 in DNA: TGTGCCTGGAGCGGGTCCTACACCGGGGAGCTGTTTTTT.